The rows below give T cell receptor beta chains drawn from one sample of a study of OX40 agonist ivuxolimab in advanced cancers. The protocol was immunoSEQ multiplex PCR, while the TCRdb copy is restricted to in-frame clones and leaves out a portion. The sample lists tens of thousands of clones, 85% seen once, with approximately 2.3% in the top ten. The sample was CD4+ or CD8+ T cells sorted from blood, taken in a trial of the OX40 agonist ivuxolimab. These receptors were collected from an adult with an advanced solid tumor such as melanoma, head and neck, liver or kidney cancer. Each CDR3 is given with its conserved first and last residue. The D gene is left open where the match is weak. The size entry is marked missing in some rows and otherwise reads once, few, many or a size class.

>TRBJ2-2|NA|NA|TRBV5-1
CASSLDGRRTGELFF
TGCGCCAGCAGCTTGGATGGCAGACGCACCGGGGAGCTGTTTTTT
>TRBJ2-4|NA|NA|TRBV7-9
CASSPYNRIKNIQYF
TGTGCCAGCAGCCCTTATAACCGCATTAAAAACATTCAGTACTTC
>TRBJ1-2|NA|TRBD1|TRBV28
CASRDRGYGYTF
TGTGCCAGCAGGGACAGGGGCTATGGCTACACCTTC
>TRBJ2-2|NA|TRBD1|TRBV7-3
CASSLDRASTGELFF
TGTGCCAGCAGCCTAGACAGGGCCTCCACCGGGGAGCTGTTTTTT
>TRBJ2-7|NA|TRBD2|TRBV5-1
CASSESLAGLPYEQYF
TGCGCCAGCAGCGAGAGCCTAGCGGGGCTTCCCTACGAGCAGTACTTC
>TRBJ2-2|once|TRBD1|TRBV4-2
CASSQPGTGNAGELFF
TGTGCCAGCAGCCAACCCGGGACAGGGAACGCCGGGGAGCTGTTTTTT
>TRBJ1-6|few|NA|TRBV10-3
CAISDPDIPKGAYNSPLHF
TGTGCCATCAGTGACCCGGACATCCCGAAAGGAGCCTATAATTCACCCCTCCACTTT
>TRBJ1-4|NA|NA|TRBV28
CASSLNEKLFF
TGTGCCAGCAGCCTTAATGAAAAACTGTTTTTT
>TRBJ2-7|NA|TRBD2|TRBV29-1
CSVESVLAGGYEQYF
TGCAGCGTTGAATCAGTCCTAGCGGGGGGGTACGAGCAGTACTTC
>TRBJ1-5|NA|NA|TRBV4-3
CASSQNSGGNQPQHF
TGCGCCAGCAGCCAGAATTCGGGGGGAAATCAGCCCCAGCATTTT
>TRBJ1-3|NA|NA|TRBV7-2
CASSLGSPNAGNTIYF
TGTGCCAGCAGCTTAGGTTCGCCCAACGCAGGAAACACCATATATTTT
>TRBJ1-4|NA|TRBD1|TRBV10-3
CAIRDGKQGSANEKLFF
TGTGCCATCAGGGACGGTAAACAGGGGTCCGCTAATGAAAAACTGTTTTTT
>TRBJ1-5|NA|NA|TRBV5-1
CASSLGLNQPQHF
TGCGCCAGCAGCTTGGGTCTTAATCAGCCCCAGCATTTT
>TRBJ1-1|NA|TRBD1|TRBV7-2
CASSPDREGFRAFF
TGTGCCAGCAGTCCGGACAGGGAAGGGTTTCGGGCTTTCTTT
>TRBJ1-5|NA|NA|TRBV7-2
CASSPSRSNQPQHF
TGTGCCAGCAGCCCGAGCAGGAGCAATCAGCCCCAGCATTTT
>TRBJ2-4|NA|NA|TRBV7-2
CASSSQRPGYIQYF
TGTGCCAGCAGCTCACAAAGACCCGGGTACATTCAGTACTTC
>TRBJ1-1|NA|TRBD1|TRBV7-2
CASSAPTGLNTEAFF
TGTGCCAGCAGCGCCCCGACAGGGTTGAACACTGAAGCTTTCTTT
>TRBJ1-3|NA|NA|TRBV30
CAWDRGFSGNTIYF
TGTGCCTGGGATCGGGGGTTCTCTGGAAACACCATATATTTT
>TRBJ2-5|NA|NA|TRBV28
CASSPWGRIETQYF
TGTGCCAGCAGTCCCTGGGGGCGCATAGAGACCCAGTACTTC
>TRBJ1-6|once|NA|TRBV30
CAWSVLRGPLHF
TGTGCCTGGAGTGTACTGAGGGGGCCCCTCCACTTT
>TRBJ1-2|NA|NA|TRBV5-1
CASSHGTQGDYGYTF
TGCGCCAGCAGCCATGGGACACAGGGCGACTATGGCTACACCTTC
>TRBJ2-7|NA|NA|TRBV5-6
CASSLWAGTSEQYF
TGTGCCAGCAGCCTCTGGGCAGGGACGAGCGAGCAGTACTTC
>TRBJ2-1|NA|NA|TRBV27
CASSSARGDDEQFF
TGTGCCAGCAGTTCGGCCAGGGGGGACGATGAGCAGTTCTTC
>TRBJ2-5|NA|TRBD1|TRBV7-2
CASSLVGTGGQETQYF
TGTGCCAGCAGCTTAGTGGGAACAGGGGGGCAAGAGACCCAGTACTTC
>TRBJ1-4|NA|NA|TRBV19
CASSPRETGGIYEKLFF
TGTGCCAGTAGCCCGCGGGAGACAGGAGGAATTTATGAAAAACTGTTTTTT
>TRBJ1-2|NA|TRBD1|TRBV2
CASSVQGPNYGYTF
TGTGCCAGCAGTGTACAGGGGCCTAACTATGGCTACACCTTC
>TRBJ2-3|NA|TRBD2|TRBV9
CASSVGPGGKDTQYF
TGTGCCAGCAGCGTAGGTCCGGGGGGTAAGGATACGCAGTATTTT
>TRBJ1-1|few|NA|TRBV6-1
CASSETHENTEAFF
TGTGCCAGCAGTGAAACCCACGAGAACACTGAAGCTTTCTTT
>TRBJ2-5|NA|TRBD1|TRBV7-7
CASSPTRNRGQETQYF
TGTGCTAGCAGCCCAACCAGGAACAGGGGTCAAGAGACCCAGTACTTC
>TRBJ1-4|NA|NA|TRBV30
CAWRTPWREKLFF
TGTGCCTGGCGGACGCCCTGGAGGGAAAAACTGTTTTTT
>TRBJ1-1|NA|TRBD1|TRBV7-2
CASSLSGGANTEAFF
TGTGCCAGCAGCTTATCAGGGGGCGCGAACACTGAAGCTTTCTTT
>TRBJ2-7|NA|NA|TRBV5-1
CASSFHTPGVHEQYF
TGCGCCAGCAGCTTTCACACTCCAGGGGTCCACGAGCAGTACTTC
>TRBJ2-2|NA|NA|TRBV5-4
CASSSEPTGELFF
TGTGCCAGCAGCTCGGAACCCACCGGGGAGCTGTTTTTT
>TRBJ2-1|NA|NA|TRBV2
CASIRDANEQFF
TGTGCCAGCATACGGGACGCCAATGAGCAGTTCTTC
>TRBJ2-2|once|NA|TRBV11-3
CASTPGGGNTGELFF
TGTGCCAGCACCCCCGGGGGAGGAAACACCGGGGAGCTGTTTTTT
>TRBJ1-5|NA|NA|TRBV10-3
CAISESQGELSQPQHF
TGTGCCATCAGTGAGTCCCAGGGTGAGTTGAGTCAGCCCCAGCATTTT
>TRBJ1-1|NA|NA|TRBV18
CASSPDQGDTEAFF
TGTGCCAGCTCACCAGACCAGGGTGACACTGAAGCTTTCTTT
>TRBJ2-7|NA|TRBD1|TRBV4-1
CASSQVGFGQGFYEQYF
TGCGCCAGCAGCCAAGTGGGGTTCGGACAGGGGTTCTACGAGCAGTACTTC
>TRBJ1-2|NA|NA|TRBV14
CASSQDRAGAGRSGYTF
TGTGCCAGCAGCCAAGATCGGGCCGGGGCCGGGCGCTCTGGCTACACCTTC
>TRBJ1-4|NA|NA|TRBV5-1
CASSPNGPPNEKLFF
TGCGCCAGCAGCCCCAATGGACCCCCTAATGAAAAACTGTTTTTT
>TRBJ1-4|NA|NA|TRBV2
CASRELATNEKLFF
TGTGCCAGCAGGGAGCTTGCAACTAATGAAAAACTGTTTTTT
>TRBJ2-1|NA|TRBD1|TRBV19
CASSTWTGALEYNEQFF
TGTGCCAGTAGTACTTGGACAGGGGCCTTGGAATACAATGAGCAGTTCTTC
>TRBJ1-5|NA|NA|TRBV5-4
CASRLSDSSREHF
TGTGCCAGCCGCCTTTCGGACAGCAGCAGGGAGCATTTT
>TRBJ1-5|NA|NA|TRBV15
CATSRGGVGASQPQHF
TGTGCCACCAGCAGAGGGGGGGTAGGGGCGAGCCAGCCCCAGCATTTT
>TRBJ2-1|NA|NA|TRBV5-1
CASSLSGNYNEQFF
TGCGCCAGCAGCTTGTCAGGGAACTACAATGAGCAGTTCTTC
>TRBJ1-4|NA|NA|TRBV9
CASSSTVGATNEKLFF
TGTGCCAGCAGCTCCACAGTAGGTGCAACTAATGAAAAACTGTTTTTT
>TRBJ2-7|few|NA|TRBV6-1
CAFSRAGSSYEQYF
TGTGCCTTCTCGAGGGCAGGTTCTTCCTACGAGCAGTACTTC
>TRBJ1-2|medium-sized|NA|TRBV19
CASSMSREVLYGYTF
TGTGCCAGTAGTATGAGCAGGGAGGTTTTATATGGCTACACCTTC
>TRBJ2-5|NA|NA|TRBV7-6
CASSLDDETQYF
TGTGCCAGCAGCTTGGACGATGAGACCCAGTACTTC
>TRBJ2-3|NA|TRBD2|TRBV10-3
CAISLGGGTDTQYF
TGTGCCATCAGCCTGGGCGGGGGTACAGATACGCAGTATTTT
>TRBJ2-5|NA|NA|TRBV9
CASSVAQGWAETQYF
TGTGCCAGCAGCGTAGCCCAGGGGTGGGCGGAGACCCAGTACTTC
>TRBJ1-1|NA|TRBD1|TRBV29-1
CSVTGTGIMNTEAFF
TGCAGCGTTACCGGGACAGGGATCATGAACACTGAAGCTTTCTTT
>TRBJ2-7|NA|TRBD2|TRBV6-5
CASRRAGTYEQYF
TGTGCCAGCCGCCGAGCGGGGACCTACGAGCAGTACTTC